Detailed here is one T cell receptor (beta chain). These data come from a study of CD8+ T cells in alopecia areata. Study details: For 6 to 18 months, tofacitinib was taken, and 6 months off drug followed.

Treatment here: oral pan-JAK inhibitor, 5-10 mg twice daily. RNA extraction and reverse transcription yielded cDNA as sequencing template. Measured with immunoSEQ multiplex PCR; TCRdb has only the in-frame clones, and not every one. The table lists roughly 150,000 clones, roughly 52% of them singletons. The CDR3 totals 13 residues. Trimming left V 3 bases short and J 2 bases short, with 7 bases between. CDR1 and CDR2 from the germline V gene are LNHDA and SQIVND (reference sequence). This TCR derives from a human donor with alopecia areata. The material was CD8+ T cells sorted from blood, obtained at week 4, from a patient treated with tofacitinib. The rearrangement joins TRBV19 to TRBJ2-5; D is unresolved. As DNA, the CDR3 is TGTGCCAGTAGTATGGGCTTACAAGAGACCCAGTACTTC. Protein product: CASSMGLQETQYF.